The 20 T cell receptor beta chains in this list originate from one sample, sequenced in a study of PD-1 blockade in classical Hodgkin lymphoma. Libraries were prepared by immunoSEQ multiplex PCR; TCRdb keeps only in-frame clonotypes and omits some of them. The sample consists of around 21,000 clones, roughly 72% of them appearing once. Relapse was seen in all patients after autologous stem cell transplantation, and brentuximab vedotin exposure was variable. Sequencing used peripheral blood mononuclear cells (PBMCs), obtained at baseline. These receptors were collected from a human donor with classical Hodgkin lymphoma.

This chain links TRBV10-3 with TRBJ1-1; 7 bases line up with TRBD1. J lost 4 bases, V lost 6 bases, and 14 bases had no gene match. Germline CDR1 ENHRY, CDR2 SYGVKD. The CDR3 loop spans 16 amino acids. The CDR3 DNA follows: TGTGCCATCAGCTCAAATCCGGGACAGTCGGGCACTGAAGCTTTCTTT. Translated, it gives CAISSNPGQSGTEAFF.

By share, this clone ranks as medium-sized (0.01 to 0.1%). The chain joins TRBV28 to TRBJ2-5, with D possibly called TRBD1 or TRBD2 (5 bases each). This CDR3 has 13 residues. The germline V gene has CDR1 MDHEN and CDR2 SYDVKM. Trimming left V 3 bases short and J 6 bases short, with 11 bases between. CDR3 nucleotides: TGTGCCAGCAGTTTGTTAGGGACCCAGACCCAGTACTTC. Its translation: CASSLLGTQTQYF.

By frequency in the sample, this clone is medium-sized (0.01 to 0.1%). V is TRBV7-6 and J is TRBJ2-7, with D uncertain. Germline V gives CDR1 SGHVS, CDR2 FNYEAQ. The CDR3 is 17 amino acids. Trimming took off 4 bases at V and 7 bases at J, with 26 bases between the two ends. In DNA, the CDR3 is TGTGCCAGCAGCTCTCCATCTACCGGAGATGGGCTGAAGGAGCAGTACTTC. Translating it yields CASSSPSTGDGLKEQYF.

The V call is TRBV9, the J call TRBJ2-7, with 11 bases fitting TRBD1. Germline V gives CDR1 SGDLS, CDR2 YYNGEE. The CDR3 has 16 residues. Trimming cost V 0 bases and J 5 bases; bases outside gene matches: 7. In DNA form, the CDR3 reads TGTGCCAGCAGCGTAGCAGGACAGGGGGCTTCCAACGAGCAGTACTTC. It translates to CASSVAGQGASNEQYF. Variable domain in full (rest from reference TRBV9 and TRBJ2-7): DSGVTQTPKHLITATGQRVTLRCSPRSGDLSVYWYQQSLDQGLQFLIQYYNGEERAKGNILERFSAQQFPDLHSELNLSSLELGDSALYFCASSVAGQGASNEQYFGPGTRLTVT.

This clone was counted once. The chain joins TRBV28 to TRBJ2-7; D remains unclear. V lost 3 bases and J lost 6, with 12 bases in between. The germline CDR1 and CDR2 sequences are MDHEN and SYDVKM. The CDR3 runs to 13 residues. CDR3 region: CASSFGQSPEQYF. CDR3 nucleotide sequence: TGTGCCAGCAGTTTCGGCCAGTCCCCCGAGCAGTACTTC.

V usage is TRBV5-4 and J usage is TRBJ2-4; TRBD2 agrees at 7 bases. Germline values: CDR1 SGHNT, CDR2 YYREEE (reference sequence). V trimming: 4 bases; J trimming: 0 bases; junction bases outside the gene matches: 7. CDR3 length equals 16 residues. CDR3: CASSTPREVAKNIQYF. CDR3 coding DNA: TGTGCCAGCAGCACCCCCCGGGAGGTAGCCAAAAACATTCAGTACTTC.

This sequence joins TRBV5-3 and TRBJ1-5; TRBD1 matches 10 bases. TRBV5-3 is annotated as an ORF whose role is uncertain. The junction had 5 bases not matched to a gene; V was cut back by 0 bases and J by 5 bases. The CDR3 has 16 amino acids. DNA for the CDR3: TGTGCCAGAAGCTTGGTAGGCGGACAGGGGGATCAGCCCCAGCATTTT. It is translated as CARSLVGGQGDQPQHF.

V usage is TRBV18 and J usage is TRBJ2-1; D remains unclear. Germline V CDR1 and CDR2: KGHSH, LQKENI. Trimming took 3 bases from V and 7 from J, leaving 7 bases between them. This CDR3 contains 12 residues. For the CDR3, the DNA is TGTGCCAGCTCACCCTCTATGAATGAGCAGTTCTTC. It is translated as CASSPSMNEQFF.

This clone was picked up one time. This rearrangement joins TRBV2 to TRBJ1-5, with D possibly matching TRBD1 (5 bases). V was trimmed by 6 bases and J by 5 bases, leaving 17 bases between them. CDR1 SNHLY and CDR2 FYNNEI come from the germline V gene. The CDR3 length is 15 residues. The CDR3 loop is CASSLQGGGHQPQHF. The CDR3 coding sequence is TGTGCCAGCAGCCTCCAGGGCGGGGGTCATCAGCCCCAGCATTTT.

The chain has TRBV4-1 and TRBJ2-1; D gene uncertain. Germline V gene data show CDR1 as MGHRA and CDR2 as YSYEKL. The CDR3 length is 20 residues. Trimming shortened V by 0 bases and J by 3 bases, and 24 bases separated the two germline ends. Here the CDR3 DNA reads TGCGCCAGCAGCCAAGATCGGCTTGAGTTTATGGCTGCGTACTACAATGAGCAGTTCTTC. Its translation is CASSQDRLEFMAAYYNEQFF.

Here the CDR3 reads CASSVGGQGAPYGYTF. In DNA form, the CDR3 reads TGTGCCAGCAGCGTAGGTGGGCAGGGGGCTCCCTATGGCTACACCTTC. The genes are TRBV9 and TRBJ1-2, with 8 bases that match TRBD1. The V and J ends lost 0 bases and 4 bases, in that order; junction bases with no gene match: 8. The CDR3 covers 16 residues. Germline V gene data show CDR1 as SGDLS and CDR2 as YYNGEE.

This chain links TRBV6-1 with TRBJ2-3; possibly TRBD1 or TRBD2 for D (7 bases each). The V and J ends lost 0 bases and 5 bases respectively, with 15 bases between them. This CDR3 region has 16 residues. Germline V CDR1 and CDR2: MNHNS, SASEGT. The CDR3, as DNA: TGTGCCAGCAGTGAAGCCCAGGGGGGGGGTGGAGATACGCAGTATTTT. Its translation is CASSEAQGGGGDTQYF.

V usage is TRBV4-2 and J usage is TRBJ2-1; 11 nucleotides agree with TRBD2. The V gene's germline CDR1 is LGHNA and CDR2 YNFKEQ. This CDR3 contains 17 residues. The trim removed 4 bases at V and 9 bases at J, leaving 14 bases unmatched. CDR3 nucleotide sequence: TGTGCCAGCAGCCCAAGATTCCTTAGCGGGGGGGCCGGTGAGCAGTTCTTC. Amino acid sequence: CASSPRFLSGGAGEQFF.

This sequence joins TRBV6-5 and TRBJ1-2; D is possibly TRBD1 (5 bases). The germline V gene has CDR1 MNHEY and CDR2 SVGAGI. CDR3 size: 12 residues. V was trimmed by 5 bases and J by 7 bases, leaving 11 bases between them. The CDR3 region has the DNA TGTGCCAGCAGTACTCACGGGGCTGGCTACACCTTC. As protein: CASSTHGAGYTF.

J is TRBJ1-3 and V is TRBV9, with D uncertain. CDR3 size: 16 residues. Trimming removed 0 bases at V and 1 base at J, with 11 bases between. The germline V gene has CDR1 SGDLS and CDR2 YYNGEE. CDR3 nucleotides: TGTGCCAGCAGCGTAGACCCGGGTGGGTCTGGAAACACCATATATTTT. It codes for CASSVDPGGSGNTIYF.

This clone was observed a handful of times. This chain connects TRBV5-4 to TRBJ2-3; 10 positions agree with TRBD2. The trim removed 9 bases at V and 0 bases at J, leaving 7 bases unmatched. The CDR3 totals 15 residues. Germline loops: CDR1 SGHNT, CDR2 YYREEE (reference sequence). CDR3 in amino acids: CAIKREGLSTDTQYF. CDR3 sequence (DNA): TGTGCCATTAAGCGGGAGGGCCTAAGCACAGATACGCAGTATTTT.

The chain links TRBV30 to TRBJ2-5; a possible D gene is TRBD2 (5 bases). CDR3 length: 12 amino acids. Trimming pared 3 bases from V and 5 bases from J, leaving 10 bases between. Germline assignment: CDR1 GTSNPN and CDR2 SVGIG (reference sequence). CDR3 nucleotide sequence: TGTGCCTGGAGGGGCGGGTCCGAGACCCAGTACTTC. This sequence encodes CAWRGGSETQYF.

The J gene is TRBJ2-1, the V gene TRBV19; TRBD1 matches at 8 bases. The CDR3 contains 15 residues. Germline assignment: CDR1 LNHDA and CDR2 SQIVND (reference sequence). V lost 8 bases to trimming and J lost 1 base; unmatched junction nucleotides: 7. CDR3 loop: CASSAQGASYNEQFF. The CDR3 DNA is TGTGCCAGTTCAGCCCAGGGGGCTTCCTACAATGAGCAGTTCTTC.

The chain has TRBV4-2 and TRBJ1-3; D not resolved. V was clipped by 0 bases and J by 4 bases, with 10 bases between them. Germline values: CDR1 LGHNA, CDR2 YNFKEQ. This CDR3 has 15 residues. Here the CDR3 DNA reads TGTGCCAGCAGCCAAGAACAGCGGTCAGGAAACACCATATATTTT. Amino acid sequence: CASSQEQRSGNTIYF.

This clone has a handful of counts. The chain has TRBV7-9 and TRBJ1-5; D is unresolved. V was pared by 1 base and J by 3 bases, with 7 bases between. CDR1 is SEHNR and CDR2 is FQNEAQ in the germline V gene (reference sequence). CDR3 length equals 14 residues. In nucleotides, the CDR3 is TGTGCCAGCAGCTTAGGGCAGGCCAATCAGCCCCAGCATTTT. This encodes CASSLGQANQPQHF.